The present T cell receptor beta chain was sequenced within a study of blood T cell repertoires in COVID-19 (dated by TCRdb to between 2020 and 2021). Some background on the complete study: Collaborator samples came from the United States, Italy and Spain and covered acute and convalescent phases of COVID-19. The prospective study material was composed of cDNA or gDNA derived from T cells, B-cell-depleted T cells, or PBMCs. Subjects who had been exposed to COVID-19, were actively infected with it, or had recovered from it provided the deeply sampled blood TCRbeta repertoires that made up the dataset. A freely available public database, intended as a resource for researchers studying the immune response to SARS-CoV-2, is where the repertoires were released. Samples were obtained from the ongoing ImmuneRACE study (first 160 participants) and from about 1,300 subjects provided by 6 global collaborators. A de-identified subject ID, COVID-19 status, age in years and sex were almost always included in the sample metadata. Where HLA class I and class II types were available, the types were taken from metadata supplied by the sample provider, not from assay-based typing.

TCRbeta CDR3 regions were amplified from genomic DNA by means of the immunoSEQ Assay, a bias-controlled multiplex PCR. In the paper's pipeline: Nucleated cell counts per sample were estimated from amplification of reference gene primers within the assay. Sequence reads were collapsed and filtered to measure the absolute abundance of every unique TCRbeta CDR3 rearrangement. For each sample, productive Simpson clonality was calculated by taking the square root of Simpson's diversity index across productive rearrangements. TCRdb stores this immuneACCESS table with in-frame sequences only. Part of the clones is absent; in the studies checked, under half of the shortfall reflects unresolved V genes, and no reason is known for the rest. Clone size and V and J calls were adopted from that table, with D and trimming inferred from the DNA. This sample has around 180,000 clones in its table, and roughly four fifths of those were observed once. The ten largest account for more than 10% of the sample.

Enrolling through a virtual design, the prospective study's participants ranged in age from roughly 18 to 89 years and lived across 20 to 25 United States geographic areas. In the prospective study, cohorts were assigned on the basis of participant-reported clinical history obtained from a screening survey and a study questionnaire. For ImmuneRACE Cohort 3, a participant was defined as recovered based on two consecutive negative NP/OP PCR tests, clearance by a healthcare professional, or resolution of symptoms. In the prospective study, whole blood, serum and a nasopharyngeal or oropharyngeal swab were collected from each participant by mobile phlebotomists. Participants in the prospective study had the option to provide additional blood draws and questionnaires over a roughly 2-month period. Before DNA extraction, prospective study blood samples were shipped either frozen or at room temperature.

On the study overall, not on this receptor specifically: The quantity of clinical and demographic metadata differed by source and by participant and was supplied without curation.

A remark on this clone: Its cognate antigen has yet to be identified. No qualities accompany the bases; no much larger clone lies one base away.

Its CDR3 holds 16 amino acids, cysteine through phenylalanine. The kept DNA is CDR3 alone, 48 bases in frame from the first base. CDR1 and CDR2, looked up from the germline V gene, are SGHAT and FQNNGV. The germline V and J ends show losses of 5 bases and 3 bases respectively, and no gene match explains 8 bases of the junction. The sequence came from a man in his fifties who had recovered from COVID-19. The sample comprised PBMCs or T cells enriched from blood (not recorded which). The rearranged chain carries TRBV11-2 and TRBJ2-2; the junction holds 8 bases that match TRBD1. The nucleotides are TGTGCCAGCAGCCAATCAGGGGGCGCAGACACCGGGGAGCTGTTTTTT. Its protein product is CASSQSGGADTGELFF.